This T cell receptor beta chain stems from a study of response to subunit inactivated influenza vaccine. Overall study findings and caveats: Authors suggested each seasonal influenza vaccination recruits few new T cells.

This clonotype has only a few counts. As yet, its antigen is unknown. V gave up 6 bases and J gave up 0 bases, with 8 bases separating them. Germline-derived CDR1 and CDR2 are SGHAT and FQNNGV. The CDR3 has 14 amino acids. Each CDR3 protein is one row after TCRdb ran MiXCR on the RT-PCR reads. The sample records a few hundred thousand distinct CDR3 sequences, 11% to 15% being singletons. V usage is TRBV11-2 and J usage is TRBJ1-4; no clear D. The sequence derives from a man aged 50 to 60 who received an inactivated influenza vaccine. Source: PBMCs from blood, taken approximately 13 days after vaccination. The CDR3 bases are TGTGCCAGCAGTTTCACGTCAACTAATGAAAAACTGTTTTTT. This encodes CASSFTSTNEKLFF.